One and the same sample provided the 30 T cell receptor beta chains below, sequenced in a study of early T cells in non-severe SARS-CoV-2 infection. Each CDR3 protein is one row after TCRdb ran MiXCR on the 5' RACE reads. In the table there are some 71,000 distinct CDR3 sequences, about 9% of which are singletons. Material for sequencing was whole blood. The receptors were sampled from an adult who was a healthcare worker with PCR-confirmed SARS-CoV-2 infection or an uninfected control (not recorded which).

This clonotype occurred a few times. At one end, the junction sequence differs from germline, possibly due to a read error. The rearrangement links TRBV2 to TRBJ2-5; D not certain. This CDR3 is built from 14 residues. CDR1 and CDR2 from the germline V gene are SNHLY and FYNNEI. DNA for the CDR3: TGTGCCAGCAGGGAAGAGATGGAGTCGGAGACCCAGTACTTC. This translates into CASREEMESETQYF. The entire variable domain, with the rest obtained from reference TRBV2 and TRBJ2-5, is as follows: EPEVTQTPSHQVTQMGQEVILRCVPISNHLYFYWYRQILGQKVEFLVSFYNNEISEKSEIFDDQFSVERPDGSNFTLKIRSTKLEDSAMYFCASREEMESETQYFGPGTRLLVL.

This chain joins TRBV20-1 and TRBJ1-3, with D unclear. The ends were cut back, 3 bases at V and 6 bases at J, with 6 bases in the middle. This CDR3 has 11 amino acids. Germline CDR1 reads DFQATT; CDR2 reads SNEGSKA (reference sequence). The CDR3 DNA sequence: TGCAGTGCTAGGGGCGCAAACACCATATATTTT. It translates to CSARGANTIYF.

This clonotype was observed a few times. The rearrangement joins TRBV5-1 to TRBJ2-7; a possible D gene is TRBD1 (5 bases). Trimming shortened V by 4 bases and J by 7 bases, and 15 bases separated the two germline ends. Germline assignment: CDR1 SGHRS and CDR2 YFSETQ. The CDR3 is 13 amino acids. The CDR3 DNA is TGCGCCAGCAGCATGGCGGCCCCAGGGGAGCAGTACTTC. It specifies CASSMAAPGEQYF.

The chain employs TRBV6-6 and TRBJ2-1; 7 positions agree with TRBD2. V shed 6 bases, J shed 2 bases, and the junction held 13 bases outside the gene matches. The CDR3 totals 17 residues. Germline V gene data show CDR1 as MNHNY and CDR2 as SVGAGI (reference sequence). CDR3 loop: CASRELPGREAYNEQFF. The CDR3 region has the DNA TGTGCCAGCAGGGAACTCCCGGGGAGGGAGGCCTACAATGAGCAGTTCTTC.

This clonotype was picked up a small number of times. The chain joins TRBV6-2 or TRBV6-3 to TRBJ2-7; 8 positions match TRBD1. The CDR3 consists of 13 residues. After removal of 6 bases from V and 7 bases from J, the junction contained 8 bases not matched to a gene. CDR1 is MNHEY and CDR2 is SVGEGT in the germline V gene. Written as DNA, the CDR3 is TGTGCCAGCAGACTTCAGGGGGCTCGGGAGCAGTACTTC. This encodes CASRLQGAREQYF.

V usage is TRBV20-1 and J usage is TRBJ2-3; TRBD2 is a possible D gene (5 bases). The CDR3 totals 18 residues. Germline V gene data show CDR1 as DFQATT and CDR2 as SNEGSKA (reference sequence). Deletions cut 5 bases from V and 4 bases from J, with 28 bases between. CDR3 region: CSAHGWERSVPYPDTQYF. The CDR3 DNA reads TGCAGTGCTCATGGCTGGGAGCGGAGCGTCCCTTACCCAGATACGCAGTATTTT.

This chain links TRBV6-4 with TRBJ2-7, with 7 bases aligning to TRBD1. The germline CDR1 and CDR2 sequences are MRHNA and SNTAGT. The CDR3 spans 15 residues. With V trimmed by 8 bases and J by 0 bases, 10 bases remained unmatched. The CDR3 DNA reads TGTGCCAGCTTTGACCCGGACAGGTCCTCCTACGAGCAGTACTTC. Its protein is CASFDPDRSSYEQYF.

This sequence joins TRBV3-1 and TRBJ2-1, with D possibly TRBD2 on 5 matching bases. Germline lookup yields CDR1 LGHDT and CDR2 YNNKEL (reference sequence). This CDR3 is built from 10 residues. Trimming pared 8 bases from V and 13 bases from J, leaving 12 bases between. The DNA of the CDR3 is TGTGCCAGCCAAGCGGAGAAACAGTTCTTC. Translation gives CASQAEKQFF.

This clonotype was counted many times. The chain uses TRBV5-1 and TRBJ2-5, with D unresolved. CDR3 size: 13 residues. Germline V CDR1 and CDR2: SGHRS, YFSETQ. V was pared by 1 base and J by 2 bases, with 6 bases between. The CDR3, as DNA: TGCGCCAGCAGCTTGACCCTACAAGAGACCCAGTACTTC. Its protein product is CASSLTLQETQYF.

The rearrangement uses TRBV20-1 and TRBJ2-3, with a tentative D call TRBD1 (6 bases). There are 17 residues in the CDR3. Germline CDR1 DFQATT, CDR2 SNEGSKA (reference sequence). Trimming stripped 5 bases from V and 2 bases from J, with 23 bases between. CDR3 DNA: TGCAGTGCTCTCCCTCCACAGGGAGATTTTATCACAGATACGCAGTATTTT. Protein sequence: CSALPPQGDFITDTQYF.

This chain uses TRBV19 with TRBJ1-2, with 7 nucleotides matching TRBD1. Germline V gene lookup returns CDR1 LNHDA and CDR2 SQIVND (reference sequence). With V trimmed by 10 bases and J by 2 bases, 4 bases remained unmatched. The CDR3 spans 12 residues. Written as DNA, the CDR3 is TGTGCCACCCTACAGGGGAACTATGGCTACACCTTC. It yields the protein CATLQGNYGYTF.

The genes are TRBV10-1 and TRBJ2-7; TRBD2 matches at 9 bases. Looked up from germline, CDR1 is WNHNN and CDR2 is SYGVQD (reference sequence). The CDR3 has 15 residues. With V trimmed by 3 bases and J by 2 bases, 5 bases remained unmatched. The CDR3 region is CASSDLTSGPYEQYF. The CDR3, as DNA: TGCGCCAGCAGTGACCTGACTAGCGGTCCCTACGAGCAGTACTTC.

This clonotype was observed many times. V is TRBV2 and J is TRBJ2-2; TRBD1 agrees at 7 bases. V trimming: 4 bases; J trimming: 5 bases; junction bases outside the gene matches: 7. This CDR3 contains 15 residues. Germline V gene lookup returns CDR1 SNHLY and CDR2 FYNNEI. The CDR3 spells CASSVRSGGTGELFF. CDR3 DNA sequence: TGTGCCAGCAGTGTGCGGTCAGGGGGTACCGGGGAGCTGTTTTTT.

The chain has TRBV9 and TRBJ2-3; D call uncertain. V lost 2 bases and J 1 base, leaving 5 bases between the germline ends. The V gene's germline CDR1 is SGDLS and CDR2 YYNGEE. The CDR3 runs 13 residues. CDR3: CASSVRGTDTQYF. The CDR3 DNA follows: TGTGCCAGCAGCGTTAGAGGCACAGATACGCAGTATTTT.

The genes are TRBV30 and TRBJ1-6; 7 bases are a match to TRBD1. Germline CDR1 GTSNPN, CDR2 SVGIG (reference sequence). The CDR3 sequence is 13 residues long. Trimming cost V 4 bases and J 6 bases; bases outside gene matches: 3. The CDR3 protein is CAWNRGGNSPLHF. CDR3 DNA: TGTGCCTGGAACAGGGGAGGTAATTCACCCCTCCACTTT.

This clonotype was counted many times. The chain uses TRBV27 and TRBJ1-1; perhaps TRBD1 as D (5 bases). V was pared by 3 bases and J by 5 bases, with 13 bases between. Germline values: CDR1 MNHEY, CDR2 SMNVEV (reference sequence). The CDR3 length is 14 residues. The CDR3 protein is CASSLTRARTEAFF. CDR3 bases: TGTGCCAGCAGTTTGACCAGGGCGCGGACTGAAGCTTTCTTT.

This clonotype showed up just once. This chain joins TRBV28 and TRBJ2-7; D is ambiguous. Trimming stripped 7 bases from V and 6 bases from J, with 10 bases between. The germline V gene has CDR1 MDHEN and CDR2 SYDVKM. This CDR3 region has 11 residues. CDR3 amino acids: CASKSVGEQYF. The CDR3 DNA sequence: TGTGCCAGCAAGTCCGTCGGCGAGCAGTACTTC.

V gene TRBV12-3 or TRBV12-4 combines with J gene TRBJ1-1, with a tentative D call TRBD1 (5 bases). Trimming stripped 6 bases from V and 8 bases from J, with 19 bases between. The CDR3 contains 14 residues. The CDR3 sequence: CASSFLTASREAFF. The CDR3 DNA follows: TGTGCCAGCAGCTTCCTGACAGCCTCGCGCGAAGCTTTCTTT.

The table lists this clonotype with a few counts. At one boundary the junction diverges from the germline segment, which might be a read error. The gene calls are TRBV6-6 and TRBJ2-7; perhaps TRBD2 as D (5 bases). Germline V CDR1 and CDR2: MNHNY, SVGAGI (reference sequence). This CDR3 contains 13 residues. In nucleotides, the CDR3 is TGTGCCAGCAGTTACTCACCATCCGGGATCAGGCACTTC. Its protein is CASSYSPSGIRHF.

This clonotype showed up just a few times. This chain uses TRBV9 with TRBJ2-1, with 12 nucleotides matching TRBD2. This CDR3 region has 13 residues. The V and J ends lost 3 bases and 16 bases, in that order; junction bases with no gene match: 8. Germline loops: CDR1 SGDLS, CDR2 YYNGEE. CDR3: CASSATSGGRTFF. DNA for the CDR3: TGTGCCAGCAGCGCGACTAGCGGGGGCCGGACTTTCTTC.

This rearrangement joins TRBV7-2 to TRBJ2-1; no reliable D call. The CDR3 has 11 amino acids. CDR1 SGHTA and CDR2 FQGNSA come from the germline V gene. Between the trimmed V and J ends, which lost 4 bases and 8 bases, there was a span of 6 bases. This CDR3 is CASSSPDEQFF. CDR3 nucleotides: TGTGCCAGCAGCTCTCCGGATGAGCAGTTCTTC.

This clonotype qualifies as large (0.1 to 1%). The chain couples TRBV5-1 to TRBJ2-7; 9 bases are shared with TRBD1. The germline V gene has CDR1 SGHRS and CDR2 YFSETQ. The trim removed 6 bases at V and 2 bases at J, leaving 9 bases unmatched. This CDR3 has 15 residues. CDR3 amino acids: CASNNRDRAAYEQYF. The DNA for the CDR3 is TGCGCCAGCAACAATAGGGACAGGGCCGCCTACGAGCAGTACTTC.

The gene calls are TRBV12-3 or TRBV12-4 and TRBJ2-3; D remains ambiguous. The CDR3 consists of 16 residues. The V end was cut by 2 bases, the J end by 2 bases, with 14 bases between. The CDR3 DNA reads as TGTGCCAGCAGTTTAATACGGATCCCATCCACAGATACGCAGTATTTT. Amino acids: CASSLIRIPSTDTQYF.

This clonotype has a count of ten or more. In nucleotides, the CDR3 is TGCAGTGCTAGGGATAGCGGGAGGCTCGAGCAGTTCTTC. Translating gives CSARDSGRLEQFF. The chain has TRBV20-1 and TRBJ2-1, with 10 positions matching TRBD2. This CDR3 has 13 residues. Germline trimming cut 3 bases from V and 10 bases from J; bases unmatched to any gene: 6. Germline V gene sequence: CDR1 DFQATT, CDR2 SNEGSKA (reference sequence).

This clonotype was seen a few times. The V call is TRBV3-1, the J call TRBJ2-1; 13 nucleotides match TRBD2. The CDR3 is made up of 16 amino acids. After removal of 0 bases from V and 6 bases from J, the junction contained 2 bases not matched to a gene. Germline assignment: CDR1 LGHDT and CDR2 YNNKEL (reference sequence). CDR3 bases: TGTGCCAGCAGCCAAGATGGGACTAGCGGGATCAATGAGCAGTTCTTC. Translated, it gives CASSQDGTSGINEQFF.

In its sample, this clonotype was seen many times. The chain links TRBV29-1 to TRBJ2-1; D gene uncertain. V was shortened by 7 bases and J by 1 base, with 14 bases between the two germline ends. CDR1 SQVTM and CDR2 ANQGSEA come from the germline V gene. This CDR3 has 14 residues. This CDR3 reads CSAIGQNSYNEQFF. The CDR3 DNA reads TGCAGCGCCATCGGCCAGAATTCCTACAATGAGCAGTTCTTC.

This clonotype appeared a few times. V is TRBV11-2 and J is TRBJ2-1; 9 bases are shared with TRBD2. The germline V gene has CDR1 SGHAT and CDR2 FQNNGV. V lost 0 bases, J lost 9 bases, and 6 bases stayed unmatched. The CDR3 length is 15 residues. In nucleotides, the CDR3 is TGTGCCAGCAGCTTAGATGGCGGGAGGGCCGCTGAGCAGTTCTTC. Its protein product is CASSLDGGRAAEQFF.

V gene TRBV29-1 combines with J gene TRBJ2-3, with TRBD2 identical over 11 bases. Per germline, CDR1 SQVTM and CDR2 ANQGSEA. The CDR3 covers 14 residues. V lost 5 bases to trimming and J lost 6 bases; unmatched junction nucleotides: 7. DNA for the CDR3: TGCAGCGTTAATAGCGGGGGGGCCTGGGATACGCAGTATTTT. Translation: CSVNSGGAWDTQYF.

V is TRBV13 and J is TRBJ2-7; the D gene is possibly TRBD2 (6 bases). The CDR3 length is 13 residues. Germline-derived CDR1 and CDR2 are PRHDT and FYEKMQ (reference sequence). Trimming took off 2 bases at V and 12 bases at J, with 17 bases between the two ends. The CDR3 reads CASSLNVGGFLYF. In DNA, the CDR3 is TGTGCCAGCAGCTTAAATGTGGGAGGCTTCCTGTACTTC.

This clonotype was picked up many times. The chain employs TRBV6-1 and TRBJ1-1; D remains ambiguous. Per the germline V gene, CDR1 is MNHNS and CDR2 is SASEGT. The CDR3 covers 15 residues. Trimming cost V 1 base and J 11 bases, with 20 bases left between them. The CDR3, as DNA: TGTGCCAGCAGTGAAGGGCAAAATTTCTCCCCAGAGGCTTTCTTT. Its protein is CASSEGQNFSPEAFF.